Here is one TCR beta chain with its context. Treatment reported: roughly 20 received Ad26.COV2.S at low or high dose, single or two shots; about 5 received placebo; per-sample allocation not given. The study sampled participants on day 63 after the first vaccine or placebo injection. The sample is drawn from a study of Ad26.COV2.S vaccination and SARS-CoV-2 variants. Profiled with immunoSEQ multiplex PCR; TCRdb holds only in-frame clones, not every one. The sample includes about 400,000 clones, 89% of them seen just once. The clonotype was recovered from a person between 18 and 65 years old who received the Ad26.COV2.S COVID-19 vaccine or a placebo. Sequenced material: peripheral blood, taken in a trial of Ad26.COV2.S vaccine versus placebo.

As DNA, the CDR3 is TGTGCCAGCGGCCCAGGGGTCTATGGCTACACCTTC. This gives the protein CASGPGVYGYTF. The rearrangement joins TRBV28 to TRBJ1-2, with TRBD1 as a possible D gene (6 bases). Per the germline V gene, CDR1 is MDHEN and CDR2 is SYDVKM. The CDR3 is 12 amino acids. Trimming pared 8 bases from V and 4 bases from J, leaving 11 bases between.